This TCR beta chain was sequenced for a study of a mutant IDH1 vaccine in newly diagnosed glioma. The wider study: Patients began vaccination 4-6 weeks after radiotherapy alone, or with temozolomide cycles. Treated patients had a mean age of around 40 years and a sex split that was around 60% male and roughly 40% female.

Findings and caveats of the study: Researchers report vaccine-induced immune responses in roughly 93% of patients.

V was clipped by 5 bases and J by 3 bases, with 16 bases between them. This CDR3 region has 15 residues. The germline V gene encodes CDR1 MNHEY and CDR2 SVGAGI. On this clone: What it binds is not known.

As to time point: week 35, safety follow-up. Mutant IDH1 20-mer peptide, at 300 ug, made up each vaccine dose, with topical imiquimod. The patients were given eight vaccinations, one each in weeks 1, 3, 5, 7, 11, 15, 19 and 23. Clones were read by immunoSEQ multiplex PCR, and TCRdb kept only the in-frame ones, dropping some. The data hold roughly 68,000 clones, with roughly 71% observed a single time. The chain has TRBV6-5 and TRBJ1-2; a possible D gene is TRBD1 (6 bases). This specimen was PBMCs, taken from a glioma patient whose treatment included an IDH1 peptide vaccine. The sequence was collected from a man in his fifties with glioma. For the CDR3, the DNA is TGTGCCAGCAGTCCTCGGACAGTGACAGACTATGGCTACACCTTC. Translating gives CASSPRTVTDYGYTF.